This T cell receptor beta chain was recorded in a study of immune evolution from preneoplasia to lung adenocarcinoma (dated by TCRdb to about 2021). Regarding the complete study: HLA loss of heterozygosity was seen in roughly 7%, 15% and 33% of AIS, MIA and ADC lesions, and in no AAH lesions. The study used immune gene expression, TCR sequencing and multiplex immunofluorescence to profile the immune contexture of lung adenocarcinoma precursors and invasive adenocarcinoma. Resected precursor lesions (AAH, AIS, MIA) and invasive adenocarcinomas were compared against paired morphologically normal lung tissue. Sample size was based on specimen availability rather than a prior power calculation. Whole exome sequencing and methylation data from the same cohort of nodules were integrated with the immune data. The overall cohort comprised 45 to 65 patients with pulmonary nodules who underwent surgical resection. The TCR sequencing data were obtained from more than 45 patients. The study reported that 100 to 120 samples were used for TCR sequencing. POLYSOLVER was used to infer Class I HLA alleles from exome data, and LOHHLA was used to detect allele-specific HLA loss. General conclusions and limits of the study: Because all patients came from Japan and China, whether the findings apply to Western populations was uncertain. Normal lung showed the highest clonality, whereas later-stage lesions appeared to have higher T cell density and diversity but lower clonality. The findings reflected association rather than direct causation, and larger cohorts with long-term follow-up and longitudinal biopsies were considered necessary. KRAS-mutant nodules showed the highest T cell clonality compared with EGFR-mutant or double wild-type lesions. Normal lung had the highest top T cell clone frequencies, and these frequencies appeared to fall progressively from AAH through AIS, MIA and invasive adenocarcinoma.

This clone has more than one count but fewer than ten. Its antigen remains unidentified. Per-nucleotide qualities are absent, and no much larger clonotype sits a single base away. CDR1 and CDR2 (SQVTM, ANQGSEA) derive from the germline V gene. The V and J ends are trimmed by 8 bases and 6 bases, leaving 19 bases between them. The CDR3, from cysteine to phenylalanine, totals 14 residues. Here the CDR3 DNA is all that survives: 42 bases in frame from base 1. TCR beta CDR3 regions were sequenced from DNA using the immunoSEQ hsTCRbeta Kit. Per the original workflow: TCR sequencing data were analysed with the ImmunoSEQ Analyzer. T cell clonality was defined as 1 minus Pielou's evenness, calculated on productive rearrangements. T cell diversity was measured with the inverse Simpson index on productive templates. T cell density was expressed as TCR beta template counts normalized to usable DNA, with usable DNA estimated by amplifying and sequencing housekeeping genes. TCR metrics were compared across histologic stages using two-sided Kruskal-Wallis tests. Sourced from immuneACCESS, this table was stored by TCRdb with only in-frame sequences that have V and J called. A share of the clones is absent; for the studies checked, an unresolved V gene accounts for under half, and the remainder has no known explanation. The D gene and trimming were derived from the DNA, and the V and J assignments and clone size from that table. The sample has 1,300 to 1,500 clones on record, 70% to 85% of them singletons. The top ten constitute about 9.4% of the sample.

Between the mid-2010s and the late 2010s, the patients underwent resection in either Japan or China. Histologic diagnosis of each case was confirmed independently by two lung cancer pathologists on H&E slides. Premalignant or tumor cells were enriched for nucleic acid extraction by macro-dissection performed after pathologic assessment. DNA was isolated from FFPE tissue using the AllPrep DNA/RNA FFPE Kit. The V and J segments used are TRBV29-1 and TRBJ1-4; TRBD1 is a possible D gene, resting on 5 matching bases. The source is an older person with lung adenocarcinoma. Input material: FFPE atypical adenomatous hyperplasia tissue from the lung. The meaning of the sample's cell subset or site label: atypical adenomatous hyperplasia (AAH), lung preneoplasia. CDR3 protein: CSLRGRPRDEKLFF. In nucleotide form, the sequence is TGCAGCCTCCGGGGACGGCCCAGGGATGAAAAACTGTTTTTT.